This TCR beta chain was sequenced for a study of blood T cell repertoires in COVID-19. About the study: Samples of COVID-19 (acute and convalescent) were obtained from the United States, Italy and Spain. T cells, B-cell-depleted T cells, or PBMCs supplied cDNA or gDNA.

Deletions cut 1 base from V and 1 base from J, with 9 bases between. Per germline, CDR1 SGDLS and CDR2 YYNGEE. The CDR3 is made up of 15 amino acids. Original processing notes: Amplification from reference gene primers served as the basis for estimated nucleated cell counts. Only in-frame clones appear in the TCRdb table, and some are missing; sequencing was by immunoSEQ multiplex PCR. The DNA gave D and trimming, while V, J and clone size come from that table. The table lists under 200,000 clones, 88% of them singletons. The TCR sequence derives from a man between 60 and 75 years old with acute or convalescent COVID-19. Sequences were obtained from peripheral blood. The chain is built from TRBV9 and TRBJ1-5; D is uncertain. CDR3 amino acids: CASSVSGDSNQPQHF. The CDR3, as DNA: TGTGCCAGCAGCGTATCAGGTGACAGCAATCAGCCCCAGCATTTT.